This T cell receptor beta chain stems from a study of blood T cell repertoires in COVID-19. A single count supports this clone. Sequencing was performed with immunoSEQ multiplex PCR; in TCRdb, only in-frame clones are kept and a portion is missing. The profile shows about 130,000 clones, around four fifths of them singletons. This CDR3 contains 14 residues. V was clipped by 7 bases and J by 3 bases, with 12 bases between them. Germline V gene lookup returns CDR1 ENHRY and CDR2 SYGVKD. The source is a human donor in a cohort sampled during active COVID-19. Material: peripheral blood. This chain connects TRBV10-3 to TRBJ2-2, with D tentatively TRBD1 (6 bases). CDR3 in amino acids: CAITRDTYTGELFF. The CDR3 DNA reads as TGTGCCATCACCAGGGACACTTACACCGGGGAGCTGTTTTTT.